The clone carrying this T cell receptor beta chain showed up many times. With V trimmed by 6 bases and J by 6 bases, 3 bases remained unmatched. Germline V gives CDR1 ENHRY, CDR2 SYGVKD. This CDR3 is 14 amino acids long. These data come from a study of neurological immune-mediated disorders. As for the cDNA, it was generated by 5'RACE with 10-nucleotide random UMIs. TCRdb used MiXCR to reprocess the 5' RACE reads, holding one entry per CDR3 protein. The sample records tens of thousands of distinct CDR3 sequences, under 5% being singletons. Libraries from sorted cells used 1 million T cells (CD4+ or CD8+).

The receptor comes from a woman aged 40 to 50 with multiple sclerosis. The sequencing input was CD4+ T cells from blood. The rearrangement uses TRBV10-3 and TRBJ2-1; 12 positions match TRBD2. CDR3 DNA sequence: TGTGCCATCAGGACTAGCGGGGGTGTCAATGAGCAGTTCTTC. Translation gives CAIRTSGGVNEQFF.